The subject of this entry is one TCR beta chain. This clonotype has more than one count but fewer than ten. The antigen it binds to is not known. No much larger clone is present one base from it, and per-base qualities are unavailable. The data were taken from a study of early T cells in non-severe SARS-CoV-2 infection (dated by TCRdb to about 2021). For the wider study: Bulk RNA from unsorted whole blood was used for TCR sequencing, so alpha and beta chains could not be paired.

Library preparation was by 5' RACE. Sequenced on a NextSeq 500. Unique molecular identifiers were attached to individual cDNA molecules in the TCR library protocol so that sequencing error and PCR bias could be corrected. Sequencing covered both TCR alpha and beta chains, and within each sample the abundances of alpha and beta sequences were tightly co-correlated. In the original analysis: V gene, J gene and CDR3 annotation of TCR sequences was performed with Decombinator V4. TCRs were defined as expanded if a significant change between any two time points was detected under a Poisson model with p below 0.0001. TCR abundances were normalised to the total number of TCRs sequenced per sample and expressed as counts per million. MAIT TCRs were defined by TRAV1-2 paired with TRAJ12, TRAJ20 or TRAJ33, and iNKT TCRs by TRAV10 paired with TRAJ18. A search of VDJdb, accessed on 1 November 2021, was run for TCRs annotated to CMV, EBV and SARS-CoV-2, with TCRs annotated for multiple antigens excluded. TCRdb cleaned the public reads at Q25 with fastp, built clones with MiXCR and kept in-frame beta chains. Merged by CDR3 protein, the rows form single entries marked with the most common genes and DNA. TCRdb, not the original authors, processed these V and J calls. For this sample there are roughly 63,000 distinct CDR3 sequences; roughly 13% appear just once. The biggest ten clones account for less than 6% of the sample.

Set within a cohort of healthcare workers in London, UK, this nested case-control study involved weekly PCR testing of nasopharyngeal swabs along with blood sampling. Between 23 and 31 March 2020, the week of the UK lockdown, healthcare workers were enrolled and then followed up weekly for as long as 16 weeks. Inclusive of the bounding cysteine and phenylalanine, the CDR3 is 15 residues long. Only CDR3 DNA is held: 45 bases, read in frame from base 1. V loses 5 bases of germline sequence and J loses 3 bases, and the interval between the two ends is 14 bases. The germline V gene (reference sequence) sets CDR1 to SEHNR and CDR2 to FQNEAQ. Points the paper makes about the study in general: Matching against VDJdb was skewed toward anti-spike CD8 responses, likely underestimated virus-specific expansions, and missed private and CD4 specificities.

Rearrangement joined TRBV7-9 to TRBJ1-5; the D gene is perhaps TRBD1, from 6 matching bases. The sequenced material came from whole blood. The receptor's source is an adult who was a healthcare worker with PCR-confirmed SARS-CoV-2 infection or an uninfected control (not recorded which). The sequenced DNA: TGTGCCAGCAGCCTCAGGGGAGAGAACAATCAGCCCCAGCATTTT. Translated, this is CASSLRGENNQPQHF. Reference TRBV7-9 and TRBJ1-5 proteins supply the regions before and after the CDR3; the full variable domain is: DTGVSQNPRHKITKRGQNVTFRCDPISEHNRLYWYRQTLGQGPEFLTYFQNEAQLEKSRLLSDRFSAERPKGSFSTLEIQRTEQGDSAMYLCASSLRGENNQPQHFGDGTRLSIL.